Presented here are 23 T cell receptor beta chains from one specimen sequenced in a study of beta chain features in type 1 diabetes (dated by TCRdb to the late 2010s). Preparation of the library involved the immunoSEQ multiplex PCR assay. All of the isolated RNA was reverse transcribed with the High Capacity cDNA Reverse Transcription Kit, so expressed TCRB transcripts were sequenced. As stored in TCRdb, this immuneACCESS dataset retains in-frame rearrangements with V and J assigned. A fraction of the clones does not appear; measured against another copy, unresolved V genes explain less than half of the discrepancy, and the remainder lacks a known reason. The sample data list 250,000 to 300,000 clones, and approximately 15% of these were observed just once. The top ten clonotypes cover approximately 0.015% of the sample. The study at large found these results: Type 1 diabetes patients showed a moderate but significant shortening of TCRB CDR3 length in all four CD4+ subsets.

Antigen specificity for these receptors is unknown. The sample was naive CD4+ T cells from blood. Explained via the paper, the cell subset or site label denotes: true naive CD4+ T cells. These receptors all stem from a man aged 30 to 39 with type 1 diabetes.

The chain couples TRBV27 to TRBJ2-7; 7 nucleotides align to TRBD2. The CDR3 has 15 residues. The ends lost 2 bases at V and 2 bases at J; junction bases unmatched: 6. Germline V gene sequence: CDR1 MNHEY, CDR2 SMNVEV (reference sequence). As DNA, the CDR3 is TGTGCCAGCAGTTTAAGGGCGGGAGAGCCCTACGAGCAGTACTTC. This codes for CASSLRAGEPYEQYF.

This clone has more than one count but fewer than ten. J is TRBJ2-5 and V is TRBV5-1; TRBD2 agrees at 9 bases. V shed 2 bases and J 3 bases; nucleotides not matched to a gene: 11. The germline V gene encodes CDR1 SGHRS and CDR2 YFSETQ. This CDR3 is 17 amino acids long. The CDR3 DNA follows: TGCGCCAGCAGCTTTGCCATAGCGGGAGCGGGGGAAGAGACCCAGTACTTC. Residues: CASSFAIAGAGEETQYF. Supplemented by reference TRBV5-1 and TRBJ2-5, the full variable domain reads KAGVTQTPRYLIKTRGQQVTLSCSPISGHRSVSWYQQTPGQGLQFLFEYFSETQRNKGNFPGRFSGRQFSNSRSEMNVSTLELGDSALYLCASSFAIAGAGEETQYFGPGTRLLVL.

This clone was picked up a small number of times. The chain combines TRBV28 with TRBJ2-1; TRBD2 matches at 9 bases. CDR3 length: 14 residues. V dropped 8 bases and J dropped 4; count of bases not matched to a gene: 6. Germline values: CDR1 MDHEN, CDR2 SYDVKM. The CDR3 sequence is CASVLAGLYNEQFF. CDR3 nucleotide sequence: TGTGCCAGCGTACTAGCGGGCCTATACAATGAGCAGTTCTTC.

This clone was observed a handful of times. The CDR3 coding sequence is TGTGCCAGCAGCTCTACTAGCGGGAGAAACAATGAGCAGTTCTTC. Its protein is CASSSTSGRNNEQFF. The J gene is TRBJ2-1, the V gene TRBV11-2, with 11 bases that match TRBD2. V shed 4 bases, J shed 5 bases, and the junction held 4 bases outside the gene matches. CDR1 SGHAT and CDR2 FQNNGV come from the germline V gene. This CDR3 is built from 15 residues.

As regards this clone: Additional DNA sequences in this sample encode the identical CDR3. The chain carries TRBV5-1 and TRBJ1-1, with D possibly TRBD1 on 5 matching bases. V dropped 4 bases and J dropped 0 bases, with 7 bases sitting between them. This CDR3 region has 13 residues. Germline loops: CDR1 SGHRS, CDR2 YFSETQ. The CDR3 loop reads CASSPGMNTEAFF. CDR3 sequence (DNA): TGCGCCAGCAGCCCAGGGATGAACACTGAAGCTTTCTTT.

Only a few counts were recorded for this clone. The chain has TRBV6-1 and TRBJ1-5; D is undetermined. This CDR3 region has 14 residues. V was shortened by 10 bases and J by 3 bases, with 16 bases between the two germline ends. The germline gives CDR1 MNHNS, CDR2 SASEGT. The chain's CDR3 is CAISLEHINQPQHF. The CDR3 region has the DNA TGTGCCATCTCTCTCGAACACATCAATCAGCCCCAGCATTTT.

The rearrangement uses TRBV28 and TRBJ1-1; weak D call: TRBD1 (5 bases). The CDR3 covers 13 residues. Germline V gene data show CDR1 as MDHEN and CDR2 as SYDVKM. Trimming took off 7 bases at V and 1 base at J, with 10 bases between the two ends. The chain's CDR3 is CASTYQGNTEAFF. The CDR3 nucleotides read TGTGCCAGCACTTACCAGGGGAACACTGAAGCTTTCTTT.

The table lists this clone with a few counts. The CDR3 DNA sequence: TGTGCCAGCAGCTTATCGTCCGCGGGATATTCCTACAATGAGCAGTTCTTC. Translated: CASSLSSAGYSYNEQFF. The gene calls are TRBV11-2 and TRBJ2-1, with a weak D call TRBD2 (6 bases). CDR1 and CDR2 (germline): SGHAT, FQNNGV. This CDR3 is built from 17 residues. Trimming removed 2 bases from V and 1 base from J, with 15 bases in between.

V usage is TRBV11-3 and J usage is TRBJ1-1; TRBD1 aligns across 9 bases. Trimming took 5 bases from V and 1 from J; bases not matched to a gene: 5. Per germline, CDR1 SGHNT and CDR2 YENEEA. The CDR3 contains 15 residues. The CDR3 spells CASSRGTGRNTEAFF. The CDR3 DNA is TGTGCCAGCAGCCGCGGGACAGGGAGGAACACTGAAGCTTTCTTT.

This clone has more than one count but fewer than ten. The chain carries TRBV23-1 and TRBJ2-2; 10 bases are a match to TRBD1. TRBV23-1 is placed among ORFs of uncertain function. The CDR3 is made up of 16 amino acids. The J segment lost 3 bases and the V segment lost 11 bases, leaving 12 bases of the junction unmatched. The CDR3 DNA reads TGCGCCGGGCGGCGCCCCGGGACAGGGGACACCGGGGAGCTGTTTTTT. Its protein is CAGRRPGTGDTGELFF.

In this sample, this clone turned up a few times. This sequence joins TRBV7-3 and TRBJ2-5, with 8 positions matching TRBD2. V dropped 5 bases and J dropped 3; count of bases not matched to a gene: 5. CDR1 is SGHTA, CDR2 FQGTGA, per germline. The CDR3 is 14 residues long. The CDR3 loop is CASSIGTREETQYF. CDR3 DNA: TGTGCCAGCAGCATCGGGACTAGAGAAGAGACCCAGTACTTC.

There are a few counts of this clone. V usage is TRBV5-1 and J usage is TRBJ2-7; 8 bases align to TRBD1. CDR1 is SGHRS and CDR2 is YFSETQ in the germline V gene. The CDR3 consists of 15 residues. The V segment lost 4 bases and the J segment 3 bases; nucleotides outside the gene matches: 9. The CDR3 bases are TGCGCCAGCAGCCCGGGACAGGAGGCGCGCTACGAGCAGTACTTC. Protein product: CASSPGQEARYEQYF.

V and J are TRBV29-1 and TRBJ2-1, with a tentative D call TRBD1 (5 bases). Germline lookup yields CDR1 SQVTM and CDR2 ANQGSEA. There are 13 residues in the CDR3. Trimming removed 4 bases at V and 5 bases at J, with 12 bases between. The CDR3 protein is CSVGGRSDNEQFF. CDR3 coding DNA: TGCAGCGTTGGGGGCAGGTCGGACAATGAGCAGTTCTTC.

The chain joins TRBV7-2 to TRBJ1-2; D is unresolved. CDR1 SGHTA and CDR2 FQGNSA come from the germline V gene. V shed 5 bases and J shed 5 bases, with 9 bases lying between them. This CDR3 comprises 12 residues. CDR3: CASSPTGYGYTF. In DNA form, the CDR3 reads TGTGCCAGCAGCCCGACGGGGTATGGCTACACCTTC.

The V and J genes are TRBV19 and TRBJ1-2; D is unresolved. Trimming shortened V by 1 base and J by 3 bases, and 9 bases separated the two germline ends. The length of the CDR3 is 14 residues. The germline CDR1 and CDR2 sequences are LNHDA and SQIVND (reference sequence). The CDR3 reads CASSIGGRDYGYTF. For the CDR3, the DNA is TGTGCCAGTAGTATAGGCGGGCGCGACTATGGCTACACCTTC. Looking up the rest from reference TRBV19 and TRBJ1-2 gives the full variable domain: DGGITQSPKYLFRKEGQNVTLSCEQNLNHDAMYWYRQDPGQGLRLIYYSQIVNDFQKGDIAEGYSVSREKKESFPLTVTSAQKNPTAFYLCASSIGGRDYGYTFGSGTRLTVV.

This sequence joins TRBV7-8 and TRBJ1-5, with D uncertain. V dropped 4 bases and J dropped 0 bases, with 13 bases sitting between them. Germline CDR1 SGHVS, CDR2 FQNEAQ. The CDR3 is 16 amino acids. CDR3 loop: CASSSIRLYSNQPQHF. The CDR3 DNA follows: TGTGCCAGCAGCTCAATCAGATTATATAGCAATCAGCCCCAGCATTTT.

The J gene is TRBJ1-2, the V gene TRBV4-3; 7 bases map to TRBD1. CDR1 is LGHNA, CDR2 YSLEER, per germline. V was pared by 4 bases and J by 6 bases, with 5 bases of the junction left unmatched. The CDR3 spans 13 residues. The CDR3 DNA sequence: TGCGCCAGCAGCCTAACCGGACAGGATGGCTACACCTTC. As protein: CASSLTGQDGYTF.

The V call is TRBV28, the J call TRBJ2-5; D perhaps matches TRBD2 (6 bases). Germline V gene data show CDR1 as MDHEN and CDR2 as SYDVKM. The CDR3 has 15 amino acids. Trimming shortened V by 8 bases and J by 5 bases, and 21 bases separated the two germline ends. The chain's CDR3 is CASGEVQGHGETQYF. In nucleotides, the CDR3 is TGTGCCAGCGGGGAGGTGCAGGGTCATGGGGAGACCCAGTACTTC. Supplemented by reference TRBV28 and TRBJ2-5, the full variable domain reads DVKVTQSSRYLVKRTGEKVFLECVQDMDHENMFWYRQDPGLGLRLIYFSYDVKMKEKGDIPEGYSVSREKKERFSLILESASTNQTSMYLCASGEVQGHGETQYFGPGTRLLVL.

V and J are TRBV27 and TRBJ2-1; 9 nucleotides match TRBD1. The V and J ends lost 4 bases and 4 bases, in that order; junction bases with no gene match: 8. Germline values: CDR1 MNHEY, CDR2 SMNVEV (reference sequence). There are 16 residues in the CDR3. CDR3 DNA sequence: TGTGCCAGCAGTTCCCTGACAGGGGGAAATTACAATGAGCAGTTCTTC. This gives the protein CASSSLTGGNYNEQFF.

This clone was found once. The chain recombines TRBV28 with TRBJ1-2; possible D gene TRBD1, 6 bases. Germline V gives CDR1 MDHEN, CDR2 SYDVKM. This CDR3 is built from 15 residues. Trimming removed 3 bases from V and 4 bases from J, with 15 bases in between. CDR3 nucleotides: TGTGCCAGCAGTTTGGGGGCAGGTGGGACCTATGGCTACACCTTC. As protein: CASSLGAGGTYGYTF.

The chain has TRBV7-2 and TRBJ2-6; the match to TRBD2 covers 11 bases. V dropped 1 base and J dropped 0; count of bases not matched to a gene: 5. The CDR3 extends over 19 amino acids. Germline loops: CDR1 SGHTA, CDR2 FQGNSA. CDR3 in DNA: TGTGCCAGCAGCTTAGAACTAGCGGGAGCCATCTCTGGGGCCAACGTCCTGACTTTC. Residues: CASSLELAGAISGANVLTF.

The rearrangement links TRBV18 to TRBJ2-7, with 11 bases lining up with TRBD2. Per germline, CDR1 KGHSH and CDR2 LQKENI. This CDR3 is 16 amino acids long. The junction had 4 bases not matched to a gene; V was cut back by 3 bases and J by 0 bases. Here the CDR3 DNA reads TGTGCCAGCTCACCTAGTACTAGCGGGGGCTCCTACGAGCAGTACTTC. Its protein is CASSPSTSGGSYEQYF.

This clone was detected a few times. This chain links TRBV18 with TRBJ2-6; possible D gene TRBD1, 5 bases. The CDR3 has 16 amino acids. V dropped 6 bases and J dropped 0 bases, with 12 bases sitting between them. Germline-derived CDR1 and CDR2 are KGHSH and LQKENI. The CDR3 coding sequence is TGTGCCAGCTCTCCTCGACAGCCCTCTGGGGCCAACGTCCTGACTTTC. This encodes CASSPRQPSGANVLTF.